These T cell receptor beta chains were read from a single sample in a study of blood T cell repertoires in COVID-19. The table came from immunoSEQ multiplex PCR; TCRdb's copy has only in-frame clones and leaves some out. The sample carries around 160,000 clones, 65% to 85% recorded once. Input material: peripheral blood. Receptor source: a man between 60 and 75 years old with active or convalescent COVID-19. Each CDR3 is given without its conserved first and last residue.

CDR3 protein: ASSYSRLAGDSEQY
J gene: TRBJ2-7
V gene: TRBV28
CDR3 length: 14

CDR3 protein: ASRSGSSYNEQF
J gene: TRBJ2-1
V gene: TRBV2
CDR3 length: 12

CDR3 protein: ASSPQVQSTYGYT
J gene: TRBJ1-2
V gene: TRBV4-1
CDR3 length: 13

CDR3 protein: ASRRDSGINQPQH
J gene: TRBJ1-5
V gene: TRBV5-1
CDR3 length: 13

CDR3 protein: SVEANARFRRIPYEQY
J gene: TRBJ2-7
V gene: TRBV29-1
CDR3 length: 16

CDR3 protein: ASSQVQGLTDTQY
J gene: TRBJ2-3
V gene: TRBV4-2
CDR3 length: 13

CDR3 protein: ASSEGQGRTYEQY
J gene: TRBJ2-7
V gene: TRBV6-1
CDR3 length: 13

CDR3 protein: ASSQGPEPGGVDTQY
J gene: TRBJ2-3
V gene: TRBV4-3
CDR3 length: 15

CDR3 protein: ASSEAAGTDTQY
J gene: TRBJ2-3
V gene: TRBV6-1
CDR3 length: 12

CDR3 protein: ASSKTSVYNEQF
J gene: TRBJ2-1
V gene: TRBV11-3
CDR3 length: 12

CDR3 protein: ASSLNLNSPLH
J gene: TRBJ1-6
V gene: TRBV5-1
CDR3 length: 11

CDR3 protein: ASSFGQPYT
J gene: TRBJ1-2
V gene: TRBV28
CDR3 length: 9

CDR3 protein: ASRIGGYGYT
J gene: TRBJ1-2
V gene: TRBV6-5
CDR3 length: 10

CDR3 protein: ASSKDGQGGEAF
J gene: TRBJ1-1
V gene: TRBV21-1
CDR3 length: 12

CDR3 protein: ASSRDSGANVLT
J gene: TRBJ2-6
V gene: TRBV9
CDR3 length: 12

CDR3 protein: ASSLVGGTVTDTQY
J gene: TRBJ2-3
V gene: TRBV11-2
CDR3 length: 14

CDR3 protein: AIRGTGHEQY
J gene: TRBJ2-7
V gene: TRBV10-3
CDR3 length: 10

CDR3 protein: ASSPLGARDGNTIY
J gene: TRBJ1-3
V gene: TRBV18
CDR3 length: 14

CDR3 protein: ASSLNSNTGELF
J gene: TRBJ2-2
V gene: TRBV5-1
CDR3 length: 12

CDR3 protein: ASTAGENEQF
J gene: TRBJ2-1
V gene: TRBV27
CDR3 length: 10

CDR3 protein: ASSLDASGTEQY
J gene: TRBJ2-7
V gene: TRBV13
CDR3 length: 12

CDR3 protein: ASSVGPATNEKLF
J gene: TRBJ1-4
V gene: TRBV9
CDR3 length: 13

CDR3 protein: ASSVGQGNEKLF
J gene: TRBJ1-4
V gene: TRBV9
CDR3 length: 12

CDR3 protein: ASTRPRQGMAGGYT
J gene: TRBJ1-2
V gene: TRBV28
CDR3 length: 14